One T cell receptor beta chain is described in this entry. CDR3 length: 14 residues. The trim removed 8 bases at V and 5 bases at J, leaving 11 bases unmatched. The germline gives CDR1 MNHEY, CDR2 SVGAGI. In the original workflow: Amplification with reference gene primers provided the estimates of nucleated cell counts. Data came from immunoSEQ multiplex PCR; TCRdb stores just in-frame clones and leaves some out. V and J calls and clone size are those listed in that table; D and trimming were worked out from the DNA. The sample has about 140,000 clones; roughly 80% are singletons. The source of the sample is a study of blood T cell repertoires in COVID-19. About the research overall: The United States, Italy and Spain provided the acute and convalescent COVID-19 samples. Nucleic acid was either cDNA or gDNA, and it came from T cells, B-cell-depleted T cells, or PBMCs.

Sequencing input: peripheral blood. The rearrangement links TRBV6-5 to TRBJ2-7, with 8 bases lining up with TRBD2. This sequence was found in a woman aged 50 to 60 with active or convalescent COVID-19. The CDR3 nucleotides are TGTGCCAGCCCGGGTGGACGGGAGGGCCACGAGCAGTACTTC. Amino acids: CASPGGREGHEQYF.